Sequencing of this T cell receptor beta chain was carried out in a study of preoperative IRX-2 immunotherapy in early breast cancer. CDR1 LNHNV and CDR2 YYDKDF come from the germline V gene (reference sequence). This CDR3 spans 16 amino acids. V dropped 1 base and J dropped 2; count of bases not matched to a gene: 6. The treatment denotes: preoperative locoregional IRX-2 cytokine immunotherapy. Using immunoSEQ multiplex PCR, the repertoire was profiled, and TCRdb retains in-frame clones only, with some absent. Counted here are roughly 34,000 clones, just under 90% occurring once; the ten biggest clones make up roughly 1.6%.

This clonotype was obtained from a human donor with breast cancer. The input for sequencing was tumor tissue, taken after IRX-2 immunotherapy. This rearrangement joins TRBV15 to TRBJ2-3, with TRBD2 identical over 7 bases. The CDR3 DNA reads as TGTGCCACCAGCAGAGGACGGGGGGACCTCACAGATACGCAGTATTTT. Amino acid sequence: CATSRGRGDLTDTQYF. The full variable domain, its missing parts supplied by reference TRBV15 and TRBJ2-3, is DAMVIQNPRYQVTQFGKPVTLSCSQTLNHNVMYWYQQKSSQAPKLLFHYYDKDFNNEADTPDNFQSRRPNTSFCFLDIRSPGLGDTAMYLCATSRGRGDLTDTQYFGPGTRLTVL.